These T cell receptor beta chains were read from a single sample in a study of regulatory T cells in long-lasting Graves disease. TCRdb re-derived calls from the multiplex PCR reads in MiXCR, one entry per CDR3 protein. The repertoire holds roughly 500,000 distinct CDR3 sequences, with roughly 21% as singletons. The specimen comprised peripheral blood mononuclear cells (PBMCs), sampled when the disease was refractory, from a patient treated with antithyroid drugs. These receptors were taken from a female donor with Graves disease. The CDR3 runs from the conserved cysteine through the conserved F or W. Fields, in order: CDR3 length, V gene, clone size, J gene, CDR3 protein. Part of the rows lack a size; the others show once, few, many or a class for expanded clones.

>13|TRBV20-1|many|TRBJ2-7
CSAREGGSYEQYF
>14|TRBV19|NA|TRBJ1-4
CASSDRGLIEKLFF
>20|TRBV11-2|many|TRBJ1-1
CASSFQSPLRGRYERTEAFF
>14|TRBV28|many|TRBJ1-2
CASSLYADGNGYTF
>14|TRBV2|few|TRBJ2-4
CASSYGGAKNIQYF
>17|TRBV11-3|many|TRBJ1-1
CASSQAGTGYMGTEAFF
>15|TRBV5-1|NA|TRBJ1-4
CASSSRAAANEKLFF
>14|TRBV7-9|few|TRBJ1-2
CASKIQGVDYGYTF
>12|TRBV6-9|NA|TRBJ2-1
CASSYPTDEQFF
>15|TRBV11-3|few|TRBJ2-7
CASSFMGQGGYEQYF
>14|TRBV13|many|TRBJ1-1
CASSWGNSGTEAFF
>16|TRBV4-1|few|TRBJ1-6
CASSQDGVAYNSPLHF
>13|TRBV12-3/TRBV12-4|many|TRBJ1-1
CASSHRGNTEAFF
>16|TRBV28|many|TRBJ2-5
CASSEGQHLRLATQYF
>15|TRBV6-1|NA|TRBJ2-2
CATWSGSLNTGELFF
>13|TRBV19|few|TRBJ2-5
CASSIDGAETQYF
>15|TRBV28|few|TRBJ2-1
CASSSGQGARSEQFF
>16|TRBV19|many|TRBJ1-1
CASSTPGSPLNTEAFF
>18|TRBV28|NA|TRBJ2-2
CASSSTRADAGFTGELFF
>13|TRBV28|many|TRBJ2-7
CASSLPGSYEQYF
>14|TRBV30|NA|TRBJ2-3
CAWTANGVTDTQYF
>17|TRBV28|few|TRBJ2-3
CASSFPPIGSSTDTQYF
>14|TRBV25-1|NA|TRBJ2-5
CASSERGSGQTQYF
>14|TRBV7-2|NA|TRBJ2-5
CASSLAGRPGTQYF
>13|TRBV3-1|NA|TRBJ1-1
CASSRMTGTEAFF
>15|TRBV7-9|few|TRBJ2-7
CASSFGTGIDYEQYF
>14|TRBV28|many|TRBJ1-4
CASSDTGRNEKLFF
>14|TRBV20-1|many|TRBJ1-2
CSARNQQGAYGYTF
>14|TRBV6-2/TRBV6-3|NA|TRBJ1-2
CASSPLVGDYGYTF
>18|TRBV28|many|TRBJ1-3
CASREGSLREGSGNTIYF
>14|TRBV7-9|many|TRBJ2-5
CASTRPGARETQYF
>14|TRBV2|many|TRBJ1-1
CASSDRGGRTEAFF
>14|TRBV30|few|TRBJ1-2
CAWTCGPRDYGYTF
>15|TRBV6-1|many|TRBJ1-2
CASSEGNKKNYGYTF
>15|TRBV5-6|many|TRBJ2-2
CASKTGGQNTGELFF
>12|TRBV6-1|few|TRBJ2-3
CASKPLPDTQYF
>14|TRBV11-2|NA|TRBJ2-3
CASSRDPKGDTQYF
>13|TRBV6-1|many|TRBJ2-4
CASSHGTANIQYF
>17|TRBV19|NA|TRBJ1-3
CASSNLGHRVSGNTIYF
>12|TRBV7-9|few|TRBJ1-1
CASSFPRAEAFF
>17|TRBV4-2|NA|TRBJ1-4
CASSRIQGLGANEKLFF
>13|TRBV15|few|TRBJ1-1
CATSRAGQGEAFF
>13|TRBV27|NA|TRBJ2-3
CASTLTRGDTQYF
>14|TRBV7-8|many|TRBJ2-5
CASSLVGFGETQYF
>15|TRBV4-1|NA|TRBJ2-7
CASSLFSGSSYEQYF
>15|TRBV7-3|many|TRBJ2-2
CASSFTRDDTGELFF
>14|TRBV10-3|NA|TRBJ2-7
CAISEELEGYEQYF
>15|TRBV20-1|few|TRBJ2-1
CSARDLSGRVYEQFF
>15|TRBV27|many|TRBJ1-1
CASSPSFAYNTEAFF
>17|TRBV6-2/TRBV6-3|few|TRBJ2-7
CASSYIHPRQPSYEQYF
>16|TRBV7-8|NA|TRBJ2-7
CASSFTTVGTLDEQYF
>16|TRBV12-3/TRBV12-4|many|TRBJ1-4
CASSFSTRGKDEKLFF